This T cell receptor (beta chain) was captured by sequencing in a study of blood T cell repertoires in COVID-19. About the research overall: COVID-19 samples collected from the United States, Italy and Spain covered acute and convalescent phases. Nucleic acid was either cDNA or gDNA, and it came from T cells, B-cell-depleted T cells, or PBMCs.

In the original workflow: Amplification of reference gene primers provided the estimated nucleated cell counts. The data were produced by immunoSEQ multiplex PCR, yet TCRdb's version contains in-frame clones alone and is incomplete. That table gives V, J and clone size, and the DNA gave D and trimming. In the table there are over 65,000 clones, 80% of which are singletons. There are many counts of this clone. The TCR sequence derives from a middle-aged woman with active or convalescent COVID-19. The sequenced sample was peripheral blood.

CDR3 protein: CASSKTANYGYTF. The CDR3 DNA reads TGTGCCAGCAGTAAGACAGCTAACTATGGCTACACCTTC. This chain uses TRBV2 with TRBJ1-2, with a weak D call TRBD1 (5 bases). V was shortened by 5 bases and J by 0 bases, with 7 bases between the two germline ends. From germline, CDR1 is SNHLY and CDR2 FYNNEI. The CDR3 is 13 residues long.